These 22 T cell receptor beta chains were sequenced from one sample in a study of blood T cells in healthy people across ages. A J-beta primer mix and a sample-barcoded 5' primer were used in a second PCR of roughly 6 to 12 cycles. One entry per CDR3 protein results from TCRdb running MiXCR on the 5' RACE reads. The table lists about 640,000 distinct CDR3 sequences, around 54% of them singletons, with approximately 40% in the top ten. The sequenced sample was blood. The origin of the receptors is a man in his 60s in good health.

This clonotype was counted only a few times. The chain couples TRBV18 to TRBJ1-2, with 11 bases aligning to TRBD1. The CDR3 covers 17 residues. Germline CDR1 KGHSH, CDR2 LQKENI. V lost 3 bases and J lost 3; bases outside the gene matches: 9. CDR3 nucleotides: TGTGCCAGCTCACCTCGCCAGCCGGGACAGGGGGACTATGGCTACACCTTC. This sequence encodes CASSPRQPGQGDYGYTF.

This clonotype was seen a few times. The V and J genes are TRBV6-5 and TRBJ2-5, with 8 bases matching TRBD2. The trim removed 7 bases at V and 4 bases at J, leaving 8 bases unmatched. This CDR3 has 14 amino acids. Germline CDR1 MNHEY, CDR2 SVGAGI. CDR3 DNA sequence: TGTGCCAGCACGACGGCGGGGGGCATAGAGACCCAGTACTTC. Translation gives CASTTAGGIETQYF.

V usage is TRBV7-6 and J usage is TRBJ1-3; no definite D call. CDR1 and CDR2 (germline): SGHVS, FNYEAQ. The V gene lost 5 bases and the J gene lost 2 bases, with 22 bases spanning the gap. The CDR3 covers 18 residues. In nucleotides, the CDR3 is TGTGCCAGCAGCCGAGATTCGGGCGGCCGAGTCACTGGAAACACCATATATTTT. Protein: CASSRDSGGRVTGNTIYF.

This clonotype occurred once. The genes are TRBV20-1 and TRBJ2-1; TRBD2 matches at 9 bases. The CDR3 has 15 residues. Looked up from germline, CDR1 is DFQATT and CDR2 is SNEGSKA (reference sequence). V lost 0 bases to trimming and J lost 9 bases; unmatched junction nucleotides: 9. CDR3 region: CSARDTAGGPGEQFF. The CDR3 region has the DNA TGCAGTGCTAGAGATACGGCGGGGGGGCCGGGTGAGCAGTTCTTC.

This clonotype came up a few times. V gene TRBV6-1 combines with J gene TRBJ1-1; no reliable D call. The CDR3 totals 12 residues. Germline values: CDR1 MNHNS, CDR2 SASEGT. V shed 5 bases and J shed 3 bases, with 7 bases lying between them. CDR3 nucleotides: TGTGCCAGCAGTTATACGGACACTGAAGCTTTCTTT. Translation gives CASSYTDTEAFF.

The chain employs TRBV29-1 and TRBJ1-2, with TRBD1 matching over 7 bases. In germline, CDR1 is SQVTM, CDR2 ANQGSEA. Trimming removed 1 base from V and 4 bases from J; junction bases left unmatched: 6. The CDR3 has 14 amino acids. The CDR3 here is CSVEGQGAAYGYTF. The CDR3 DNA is TGCAGCGTTGAAGGACAGGGCGCCGCCTATGGCTACACCTTC.

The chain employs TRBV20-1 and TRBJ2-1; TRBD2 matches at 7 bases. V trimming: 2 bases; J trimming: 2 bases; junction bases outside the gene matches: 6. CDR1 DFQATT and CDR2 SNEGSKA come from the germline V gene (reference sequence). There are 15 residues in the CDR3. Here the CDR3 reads CSARFGGSPYNEQFF. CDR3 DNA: TGCAGTGCTAGATTTGGCGGGAGCCCCTACAATGAGCAGTTCTTC.

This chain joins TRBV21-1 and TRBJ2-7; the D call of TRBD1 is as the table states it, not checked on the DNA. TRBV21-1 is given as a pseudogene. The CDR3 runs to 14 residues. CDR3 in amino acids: CVSSKAPGSGEQYF. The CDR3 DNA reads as TGTGTCAGCAGCAAAGCCCCAGGGTCGGGCGAGCAGTACTTC.

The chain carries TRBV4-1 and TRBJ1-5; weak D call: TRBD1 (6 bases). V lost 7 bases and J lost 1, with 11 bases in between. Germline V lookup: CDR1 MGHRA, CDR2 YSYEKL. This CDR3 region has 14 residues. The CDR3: CASTLDRSNQPQHF. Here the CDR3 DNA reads TGCGCCAGCACCTTAGACAGGAGCAATCAGCCCCAGCATTTT.

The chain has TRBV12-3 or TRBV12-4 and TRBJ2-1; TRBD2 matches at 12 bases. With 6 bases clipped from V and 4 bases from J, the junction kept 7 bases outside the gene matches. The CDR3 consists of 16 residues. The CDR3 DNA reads TGTGCCAGCAGCCGCCTGACTAGCGGGGGATACAATGAGCAGTTCTTC. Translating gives CASSRLTSGGYNEQFF.

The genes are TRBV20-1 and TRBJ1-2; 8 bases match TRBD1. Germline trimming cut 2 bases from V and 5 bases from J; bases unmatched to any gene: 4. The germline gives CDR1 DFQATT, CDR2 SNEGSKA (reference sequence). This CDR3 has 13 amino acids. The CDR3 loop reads CSARTTGGYGYTF. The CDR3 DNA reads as TGCAGTGCTAGAACAACAGGGGGTTATGGCTACACCTTC.

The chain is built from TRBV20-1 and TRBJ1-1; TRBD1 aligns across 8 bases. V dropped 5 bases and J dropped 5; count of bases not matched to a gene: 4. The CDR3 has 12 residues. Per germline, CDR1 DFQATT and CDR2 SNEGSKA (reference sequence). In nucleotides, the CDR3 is TGCAGTGCTTTAACAGGGGGGACTGAAGCTTTCTTT. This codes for CSALTGGTEAFF.

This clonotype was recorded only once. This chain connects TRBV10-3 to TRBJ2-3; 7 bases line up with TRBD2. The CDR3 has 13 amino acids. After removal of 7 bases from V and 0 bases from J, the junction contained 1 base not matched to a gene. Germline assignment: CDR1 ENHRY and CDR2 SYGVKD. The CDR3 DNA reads TGTGCCATCATGCGGGGGAGCACAGATACGCAGTATTTT. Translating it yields CAIMRGSTDTQYF.

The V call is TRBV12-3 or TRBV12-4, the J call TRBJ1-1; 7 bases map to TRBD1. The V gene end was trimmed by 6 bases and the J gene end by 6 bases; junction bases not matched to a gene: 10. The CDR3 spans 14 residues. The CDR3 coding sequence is TGTGCCAGCAGACCCCAGGGGGAGAGCGCTGAAGCTTTCTTT. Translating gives CASRPQGESAEAFF.

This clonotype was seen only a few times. This CDR3 reads CASSPQIAGADTQYF. The CDR3 nucleotides read TGTGCCAGCAGCCCCCAGATAGCAGGAGCAGATACGCAGTATTTT. This chain uses TRBV4-2 with TRBJ2-3, with no clear D. Germline-derived CDR1 and CDR2 are LGHNA and YNFKEQ. V gave up 4 bases and J gave up 4 bases, with 15 bases separating them. The CDR3 runs to 15 residues.

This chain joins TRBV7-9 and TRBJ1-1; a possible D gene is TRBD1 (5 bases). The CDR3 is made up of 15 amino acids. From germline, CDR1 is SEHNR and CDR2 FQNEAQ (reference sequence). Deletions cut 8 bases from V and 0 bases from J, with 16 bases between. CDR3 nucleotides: TGTGCCAGCGGACACCGGGGGACTCTGAACACTGAAGCTTTCTTT. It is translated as CASGHRGTLNTEAFF. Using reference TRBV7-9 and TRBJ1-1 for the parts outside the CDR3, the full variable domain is DTGVSQNPRHKITKRGQNVTFRCDPISEHNRLYWYRQTLGQGPEFLTYFQNEAQLEKSRLLSDRFSAERPKGSFSTLEIQRTEQGDSAMYLCASGHRGTLNTEAFFGQGTRLTVV.

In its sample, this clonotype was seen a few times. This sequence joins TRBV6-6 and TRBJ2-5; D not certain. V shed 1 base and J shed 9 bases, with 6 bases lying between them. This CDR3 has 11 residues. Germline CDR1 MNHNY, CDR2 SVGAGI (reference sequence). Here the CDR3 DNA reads TGTGCCAGCAGTTACTGGGTATCCCAGTACTTC. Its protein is CASSYWVSQYF.

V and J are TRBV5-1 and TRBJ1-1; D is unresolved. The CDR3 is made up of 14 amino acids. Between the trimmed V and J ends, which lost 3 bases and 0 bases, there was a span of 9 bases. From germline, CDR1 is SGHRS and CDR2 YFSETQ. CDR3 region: CASSSSGVNTEAFF. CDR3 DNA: TGCGCCAGCAGCTCGAGTGGGGTGAACACTGAAGCTTTCTTT.

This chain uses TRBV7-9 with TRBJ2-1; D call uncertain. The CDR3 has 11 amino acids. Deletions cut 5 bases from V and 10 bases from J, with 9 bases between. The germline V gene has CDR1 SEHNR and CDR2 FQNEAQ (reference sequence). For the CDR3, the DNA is TGTGCCAGCAGCCCCTATGGGGAGCAGTTCTTC. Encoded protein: CASSPYGEQFF. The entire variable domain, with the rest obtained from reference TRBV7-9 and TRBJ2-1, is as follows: DTGVSQNPRHKITKRGQNVTFRCDPISEHNRLYWYRQTLGQGPEFLTYFQNEAQLEKSRLLSDRFSAERPKGSFSTLEIQRTEQGDSAMYLCASSPYGEQFFGPGTRLTVL.

CDR3 in DNA: TGCGCCAGCAGCTTCTCCGGGACTGGCGGGTGGAGCTCCTACGAGCAGTACTTC. Protein: CASSFSGTGGWSSYEQYF. V is TRBV5-1 and J is TRBJ2-7; D is possibly TRBD2 (6 bases). CDR3 size: 18 residues. Deletions cut 2 bases from V and 0 bases from J, with 21 bases between. Germline V gene lookup returns CDR1 SGHRS and CDR2 YFSETQ.

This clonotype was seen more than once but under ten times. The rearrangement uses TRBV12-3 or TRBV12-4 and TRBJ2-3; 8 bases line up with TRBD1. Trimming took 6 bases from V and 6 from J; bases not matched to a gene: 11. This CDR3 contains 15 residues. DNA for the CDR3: TGTGCCAGCAGCCCGGCCGGGACAGGAGGCGATACGCAGTATTTT. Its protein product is CASSPAGTGGDTQYF.

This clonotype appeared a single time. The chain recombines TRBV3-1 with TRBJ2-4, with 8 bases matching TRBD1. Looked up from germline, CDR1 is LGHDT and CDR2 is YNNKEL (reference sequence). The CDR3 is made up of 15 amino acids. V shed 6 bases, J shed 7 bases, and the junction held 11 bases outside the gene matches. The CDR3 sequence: CASSLAHGQGNIQYF. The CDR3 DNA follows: TGTGCCAGCAGTCTAGCTCACGGACAGGGTAACATTCAGTACTTC.